This T cell receptor beta chain was recovered during a study of regulatory T cells in long-lasting Graves disease. Study-wide findings and caveats: Fewer public clonotypes were shared by new patients (approximately 1,000) than by persistent patients (approximately 2,700). Favored usage of TRBV28, TRBJ1-2 and TRBJ2-5 was recorded in persistent disease.

Specified time point: newly diagnosed GD, antithyroid drugs for less than 3 months. The TCR library was made from RNA that had been extracted from PBMCs in TRIzol. V lost 9 bases and J lost 7; bases outside the gene matches: 4. Germline V CDR1 and CDR2: SGHKS, YYEKEE (reference sequence). This CDR3 has 13 amino acids. This clonotype was counted at least ten times. Antigen: not known. Through Arm-PCR of CDR3 regions and iRepertoire HTBI primers, TCR beta libraries were built. TCRdb reprocessed the multiplex PCR reads via MiXCR and lists one record per CDR3 protein. There are 450,000 to 500,000 distinct CDR3 sequences in the sample; under 20% occur only once, and less than 15% lies in the top ten. The sample was also linked to a second study, of T cells in Graves' hyperthyroidism and ophthalmopathy. This second study says: Graves' hyperthyroidism is called stable when ophthalmopathy does not progress within 18 months. Diagnosis of hyperthyroidism was new in patients aged 18 to 65, and its duration was under 2 months.

The chain joins TRBV5-5 to TRBJ2-1, with TRBD2 identical over 13 bases. This TCR was recovered from a man aged 40-50 years with Graves disease. The sample was peripheral blood mononuclear cells (PBMCs), taken at new diagnosis, from a patient treated with antithyroid drugs. The CDR3 DNA follows: TGTGCCACCAGGACTAGCGGGAGTAATGAGCAGTTCTTC. It translates to CATRTSGSNEQFF.